This T cell receptor beta chain was captured in a study of T-cell memory formation after mild COVID-19. Across the whole study: TCR clusters mostly belonged to single donors. Findings and caveats of the study: CD4+ contracting clones lay mainly in CM and EM, CD8+ ones in EMRA. Day 15 to 85 contractors were CD4/CD8 balanced; later expanders leaned CD4+.

Germline-derived CDR1 and CDR2 are KGHSH and LQKENI. CDR3 size: 16 residues. Trimming stripped 3 bases from V and 2 bases from J, with 17 bases between. In its sample, this clonotype was seen many times. Its specificity is not known. TCRdb used MiXCR to reprocess the 5' RACE reads, holding one entry per CDR3 protein. The sample holds some 150,000 distinct CDR3 sequences, approximately 6% seen once. The receptor comes from an adult woman who had mild COVID-19 (a few samples of this study predate the infection). Cell type and time point are not known. Sequencing input: PBMCs or a T cell subset sorted from them (not recorded which). The V call is TRBV18, the J call TRBJ2-7; D might be TRBD2 (5 bases). This CDR3 is CASSPNPGSNPYEQYF. CDR3 coding DNA: TGTGCCAGCTCACCTAACCCGGGATCCAATCCCTACGAGCAGTACTTC.